This TCR beta chain was identified during a study of T cells of healthy individuals. Ten or more counts support this clonotype. TCRdb ran MiXCR on the 5' RACE reads and lists one entry per CDR3 protein. This table holds 55,000 to 65,000 distinct CDR3 sequences, roughly 16% found once. The source is a human donor in good health.

This CDR3 is CASGGDLSQPQHF. CDR3 nucleotide sequence: TGTGCCAGTGGGGGCGACTTGAGTCAGCCCCAGCATTTT. V and J are TRBV28 and TRBJ1-5; D might be TRBD1 (6 bases). CDR1 and CDR2 from the germline V gene are MDHEN and SYDVKM. V was pared by 9 bases and J by 6 bases, with 15 bases between. The CDR3 spans 13 residues.